Listed below are T cell receptor beta chains from one sample, sequenced in a study of regulatory T cells in long-lasting Graves disease. Each CDR3 protein gets one entry after TCRdb re-called the multiplex PCR reads with MiXCR. The table includes hundreds of thousands of distinct CDR3 sequences, around 32% detected once. The sequences come from peripheral blood mononuclear cells (PBMCs), collected when the disease was refractory, from a patient treated with antithyroid drugs. The receptors shown here come from a female donor with Graves disease. Both conserved end residues are part of each CDR3. Each record gives: D gene, J gene, clone size, V gene, CDR3 protein, CDR3 DNA. D genes are given only for firm matches. Rows may omit the clone size; those that give it use once, few, many or a size class.

>TRBD2|TRBJ2-5|few|TRBV19
CASSAGLVSETQYF
TGTGCCAGTAGTGCAGGACTAGTGTCGGAGACCCAGTACTTC
>NA|TRBJ1-2|few|TRBV12-3/TRBV12-4
CASRAASNYGYTF
TGTGCCAGCAGAGCAGCCTCGAACTATGGCTACACCTTC
>NA|TRBJ1-2|NA|TRBV27
CASSGSGDTLAGYTF
TGTGCCAGCAGTGGGTCGGGAGACACCCTTGCCGGCTACACCTTC
>TRBD2|TRBJ2-5|NA|TRBV6-2/TRBV6-3
CASRLPGLAGRETQYF
TGTGCCAGCAGGCTTCCCGGGCTAGCGGGTAGAGAGACCCAGTACTTC
>NA|TRBJ2-3|few|TRBV6-5
CASSYSRGTTDTQYF
TGTGCCAGCAGTTACTCGAGGGGAACCACAGATACGCAGTATTTT
>NA|TRBJ1-2|NA|TRBV19
CASTPRRSWDGYTF
TGTGCCAGTACCCCCCGGAGATCCTGGGATGGCTACACCTTC
>NA|TRBJ1-1|few|TRBV19
CASIGLNTEAFF
TGTGCCAGTATCGGGTTGAACACTGAAGCTTTCTTT
>NA|TRBJ1-6|few|TRBV27
CASSLSGLRSSYNSPLHF
TGTGCCAGCAGTTTATCGGGACTCAGGAGCTCCTATAATTCACCCCTCCACTTT
>TRBD1|TRBJ2-2|few|TRBV12-3/TRBV12-4
CASTVYRGLNTGELFF
TGTGCCAGCACCGTATACAGGGGGTTAAACACCGGGGAGCTGTTTTTT
>NA|TRBJ2-7|NA|TRBV10-3
CAIQRSGNSYEQYF
TGTGCCATCCAGAGATCTGGTAACTCCTACGAGCAGTACTTC
>NA|TRBJ1-1|NA|TRBV7-9
CASSQDNWGLPRELGTEAFF
TGCGCCAGCAGCCAAGATAATTGGGGGTTACCCCGCGAGTTAGGCACTGAAGCTTTCTTT
>TRBD1|TRBJ1-2|many|TRBV10-3
CAISGQPRTGDYGYTF
TGTGCCATCAGTGGGCAACCCAGGACAGGCGACTATGGCTACACCTTC
>NA|TRBJ1-4|few|TRBV27
CASSLREYPGHPEKLFF
TGTGCCAGCAGTTTACGGGAATACCCGGGACACCCCGAAAAACTGTTTTTT
>NA|TRBJ1-1|few|TRBV20-1
CSASPLPLNTEAFF
TGCAGTGCTAGCCCCTTGCCCTTAAACACTGAAGCTTTCTTT
>TRBD1|TRBJ1-1|many|TRBV28
CASIQGALSTEAFF
TGTGCCAGCATACAGGGGGCCCTATCCACTGAAGCTTTCTTT